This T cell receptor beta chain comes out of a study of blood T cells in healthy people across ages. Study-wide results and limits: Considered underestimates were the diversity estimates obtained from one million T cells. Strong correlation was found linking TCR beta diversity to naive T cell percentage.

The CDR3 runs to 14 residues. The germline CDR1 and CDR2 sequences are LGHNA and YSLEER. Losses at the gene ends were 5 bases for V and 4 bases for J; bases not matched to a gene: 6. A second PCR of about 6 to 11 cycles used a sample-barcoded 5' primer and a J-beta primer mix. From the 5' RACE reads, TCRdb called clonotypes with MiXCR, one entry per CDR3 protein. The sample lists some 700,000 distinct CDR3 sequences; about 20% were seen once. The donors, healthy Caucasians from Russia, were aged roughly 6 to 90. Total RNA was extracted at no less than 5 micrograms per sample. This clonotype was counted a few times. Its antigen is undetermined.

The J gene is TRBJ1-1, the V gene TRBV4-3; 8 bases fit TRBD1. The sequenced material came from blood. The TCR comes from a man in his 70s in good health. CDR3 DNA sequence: TGCGCCAGCAGCTTTGACAGGGGAAGCACTGAAGCTTTCTTT. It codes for CASSFDRGSTEAFF.